These 9 T cell receptor beta chains share one sample of origin, sequenced in a study of cytomegalovirus exposure and HLA in healthy donors. 60 Vbeta and 13 Jbeta primers were used in PCR. The method was immunoSEQ multiplex PCR; TCRdb's version includes in-frame clones alone and lacks a portion of them. The sample consists of around 160,000 clones, approximately 82% of them appearing once. The sequencing sample was made of PBMCs. The receptor set was obtained from a male donor in good health and CMV-seronegative.

This clone occurred a few times. The chain joins TRBV19 to TRBJ1-2, with 10 bases fitting TRBD1. The CDR3 sequence is 16 residues long. Trimming took 11 bases from V and 4 from J; bases not matched to a gene: 16. The germline V gene encodes CDR1 LNHDA and CDR2 SQIVND (reference sequence). Here the CDR3 DNA reads TGTGCCTCCGAGTCCGGGACAGGGGAAGGAGGCTATGGCTACACCTTC. Its translation: CASESGTGEGGYGYTF.

The chain is built from TRBV18 and TRBJ1-2; tentatively, D is TRBD1 (6 bases). V was cut by 3 bases and J by 4 bases, with 12 bases left in between. CDR1 and CDR2 from the germline V gene are KGHSH and LQKENI. The length of the CDR3 is 14 residues. The CDR3 reads CASSPTGQSYGYTF. CDR3 coding DNA: TGTGCCAGCTCACCGACAGGACAGAGCTATGGCTACACCTTC.

V is TRBV7-6 and J is TRBJ1-4, with 7 bases fitting TRBD1. With 5 bases clipped from V and 4 bases from J, the junction kept 7 bases outside the gene matches. CDR1 SGHVS and CDR2 FNYEAQ come from the germline V gene. CDR3 length: 15 amino acids. The CDR3 nucleotides read TGTGCCAGCAGCGCCAGACAGGGAGGTAATGAAAAACTGTTTTTT. Amino acids: CASSARQGGNEKLFF. Drawing the rest from reference TRBV7-6 and TRBJ1-4, the complete variable domain is GAGVSQSPRYKVTKRGQDVALRCDPISGHVSLYWYRQALGQGPEFLTYFNYEAQQDKSGLPNDRFSAERPEGSISTLTIQRTEQRDSAMYRCASSARQGGNEKLFFGSGTQLSVL.

This rearrangement joins TRBV4-3 to TRBJ2-1, with TRBD2 matching over 14 bases. The germline V gene has CDR1 LGHNA and CDR2 YSLEER. The junction had 6 bases not matched to a gene; V was cut back by 5 bases and J by 6 bases. The CDR3 loop spans 16 amino acids. In nucleotides, the CDR3 is TGCGCCAGCAGCGTGGGACTAGCGGGAGCCCCCAATGAGCAGTTCTTC. It translates to CASSVGLAGAPNEQFF.

The V call is TRBV7-9, the J call TRBJ2-1, with TRBD2 matching over 8 bases. Germline trimming cut 1 base from V and 12 bases from J; bases unmatched to any gene: 5. The CDR3 is 13 amino acids. Germline V gene data show CDR1 as SEHNR and CDR2 as FQNEAQ (reference sequence). CDR3 bases: TGTGCCAGCAGCTTAGTGCAAGCGGGAGCGCAGTTCTTC. Translated, it gives CASSLVQAGAQFF.

This chain connects TRBV4-2 to TRBJ2-2; the match to TRBD2 covers 16 bases. V gave up 1 base and J gave up 6 bases; unmatched junction bases: 8. The CDR3 is made up of 19 amino acids. Germline V gives CDR1 LGHNA, CDR2 YNFKEQ. The CDR3 here is CASSQGSGTSGRAAGELFF. CDR3 coding DNA: TGTGCCAGCAGCCAAGGTAGCGGGACTAGCGGGAGGGCCGCCGGGGAGCTGTTTTTT.

The chain has TRBV5-1 and TRBJ1-2; D ambiguous. Per the germline V gene, CDR1 is SGHRS and CDR2 is YFSETQ. Trimming left V 1 base short and J 4 bases short, with 5 bases between. The CDR3 extends over 12 amino acids. CDR3 protein: CASSLNSYGYTF. The DNA for the CDR3 is TGCGCCAGCAGCTTGAACAGCTATGGCTACACCTTC.

The rearrangement links TRBV29-1 to TRBJ2-6, with TRBD2 identical over 7 bases. V shed 1 base and J 2 bases; nucleotides not matched to a gene: 5. This CDR3 comprises 16 residues. From germline, CDR1 is SQVTM and CDR2 ANQGSEA. The CDR3 spells CSVEGWGGPGANVLTF. The CDR3 DNA reads TGCAGCGTTGAAGGTTGGGGGGGACCTGGGGCCAACGTCCTGACTTTC.

The V and J genes are TRBV19 and TRBJ2-3; perhaps TRBD2 as D (6 bases). V was trimmed by 5 bases and J by 0 bases, leaving 15 bases between them. CDR1 LNHDA and CDR2 SQIVND come from the germline V gene (reference sequence). The CDR3 runs 16 residues. The CDR3, as DNA: TGTGCCAGTAGTCACCGGACTACCTCTAGCACAGATACGCAGTATTTT. It specifies CASSHRTTSSTDTQYF.